The source of this T cell receptor beta chain is a study of cytomegalovirus exposure and HLA in healthy donors. A word on this clone: Its antigen is as yet unknown.

The V and J ends lost 1 base and 4 bases, in that order; junction bases with no gene match: 7. This CDR3 is built from 15 residues. Germline V lookup: CDR1 SEHNR, CDR2 FQNEAQ (reference sequence). Vbeta (60) and Jbeta (13) primers were used in the PCR. TCRdb's copy holds only in-frame clones and misses some; the assay was immunoSEQ multiplex PCR. The repertoire includes approximately 150,000 clones, over 60% of them detected once, and under 3.5% sits in the top ten. Regarding the study as a whole: According to the study, around 150 TCR beta chains were cytomegalovirus-associated. What a later analysis showed was that several of the most significant clusters appeared linked to common viral pathogens.

The specimen sequenced was PBMCs. The sequence came from a woman aged 25 to 39 in good health and CMV-seronegative. This sequence joins TRBV7-9 and TRBJ2-7, with TRBD2 matching 7 bases. The CDR3 DNA is TGTGCCAGCAGCTTAGTGGTGGGAGGGTTATACGAGCAGTACTTC. Its protein product is CASSLVVGGLYEQYF.